The clone carrying this T cell receptor beta chain was found once. Authors' methods: Amplification from reference gene primers served as the basis for estimated nucleated cell counts. The method was immunoSEQ multiplex PCR; TCRdb's version includes in-frame clones alone and lacks a portion of them. V and J calls and clone size follow that table, whereas D and trimming were derived from the DNA. Among 95,000 to 110,000 clones listed, 84% were seen once. This entry is derived from a study of blood T cell repertoires in COVID-19. Whole-study context: Some COVID-19 samples were acute and others convalescent; all came from the United States, Italy and Spain. PBMCs, B-cell-depleted T cells, or T cells provided the cDNA or gDNA that made up the material.

CDR3 length: 15 amino acids. From germline, CDR1 is GTSNPN and CDR2 SVGIG (reference sequence). The ends were cut back, 2 bases at V and 3 bases at J, with 16 bases in the middle. The V call is TRBV30, the J call TRBJ1-1; no reliable D call. The source is a human donor in a cohort sampled during active COVID-19. Sequences were obtained from peripheral blood. CDR3 coding DNA: TGTGCCTGGAGTCCCCTCCGTGCGGGAGACACTGAAGCTTTCTTT. Residues: CAWSPLRAGDTEAFF.